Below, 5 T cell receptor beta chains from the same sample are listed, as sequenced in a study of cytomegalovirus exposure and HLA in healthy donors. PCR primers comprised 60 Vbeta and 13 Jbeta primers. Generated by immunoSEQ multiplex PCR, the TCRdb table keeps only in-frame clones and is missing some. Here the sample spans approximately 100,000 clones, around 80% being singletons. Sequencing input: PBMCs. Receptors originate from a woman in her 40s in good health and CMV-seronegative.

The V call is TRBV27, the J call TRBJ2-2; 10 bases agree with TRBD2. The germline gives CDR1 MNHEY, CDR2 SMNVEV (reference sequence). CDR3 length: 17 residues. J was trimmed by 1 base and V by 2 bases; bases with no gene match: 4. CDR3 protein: CASSLRRTSGNTGELFF. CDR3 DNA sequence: TGTGCCAGCAGTTTACGAAGGACTAGCGGGAACACCGGGGAGCTGTTTTTT.

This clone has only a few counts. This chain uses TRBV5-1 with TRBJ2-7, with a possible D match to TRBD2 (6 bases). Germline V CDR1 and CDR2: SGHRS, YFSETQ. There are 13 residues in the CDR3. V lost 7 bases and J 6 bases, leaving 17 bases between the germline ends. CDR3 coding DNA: TGCGCCAGCGGAGGGTACGATCAAAGCGAGCAGTACTTC. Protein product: CASGGYDQSEQYF.

CDR3: CASSPRSDEKLFF. CDR3 nucleotide sequence: TGTGCCAGCTCACCACGGAGTGATGAAAAACTGTTTTTT. The chain uses TRBV18 and TRBJ1-4; no clear D. This CDR3 is 13 amino acids long. Germline-derived CDR1 and CDR2 are KGHSH and LQKENI. Trimming took off 1 base at V and 6 bases at J, with 6 bases between the two ends. The full variable domain, completed using reference TRBV18 and TRBJ1-4, is NAGVMQNPRHLVRRRGQEARLRCSPMKGHSHVYWYRQLPEEGLKFMVYLQKENIIDESGMPKERFSAEFPKEGPSILRIQQVVRGDSAAYFCASSPRSDEKLFFGSGTQLSVL.

The CDR3 loop is CASRTSQDEAFF. The CDR3 region has the DNA TGTGCCAGCAGGACCAGCCAGGATGAAGCTTTCTTT. J is TRBJ1-1 and V is TRBV27; the D is unclear. Germline V lookup: CDR1 MNHEY, CDR2 SMNVEV (reference sequence). The ends were cut back, 6 bases at V and 7 bases at J, with 12 bases in the middle. The CDR3 consists of 12 residues.

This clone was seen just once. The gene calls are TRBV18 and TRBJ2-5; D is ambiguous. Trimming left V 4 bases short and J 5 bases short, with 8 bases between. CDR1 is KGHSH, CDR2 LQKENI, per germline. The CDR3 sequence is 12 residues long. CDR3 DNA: TGTGCCAGCTCACGTCAACGGGAGACCCAGTACTTC. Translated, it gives CASSRQRETQYF. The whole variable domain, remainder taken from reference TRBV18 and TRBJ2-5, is NAGVMQNPRHLVRRRGQEARLRCSPMKGHSHVYWYRQLPEEGLKFMVYLQKENIIDESGMPKERFSAEFPKEGPSILRIQQVVRGDSAAYFCASSRQRETQYFGPGTRLLVL.